The source of this TCR beta chain is a study of blood T cell repertoires in COVID-19. In the study overall: Spain, Italy and the United States supplied samples that represented acute and convalescent COVID-19.

Sequencing was performed with immunoSEQ multiplex PCR; in TCRdb, only in-frame clones are kept and a portion is missing. The top ten hold over 4% of the sample, which has hundreds of thousands of clones, roughly 89% seen once. Trimming cost V 2 bases and J 4 bases; bases outside gene matches: 4. This CDR3 comprises 14 residues. Looked up from germline, CDR1 is LNHDA and CDR2 is SQIVND (reference sequence). The age range of participants was 18 to 89 years, with residence in about 25 US areas. This clone came up a few times. The sequenced sample was PBMCs or T cells enriched from blood (not recorded which). The V call is TRBV19, the J call TRBJ2-5; the match to TRBD2 covers 7 bases. The receptor was derived from a woman aged 25 to 39 who had recovered from COVID-19. This CDR3 is CASSITGGGETQYF. The CDR3 DNA sequence: TGTGCCAGTAGTATAACGGGCGGGGGAGAGACCCAGTACTTC.